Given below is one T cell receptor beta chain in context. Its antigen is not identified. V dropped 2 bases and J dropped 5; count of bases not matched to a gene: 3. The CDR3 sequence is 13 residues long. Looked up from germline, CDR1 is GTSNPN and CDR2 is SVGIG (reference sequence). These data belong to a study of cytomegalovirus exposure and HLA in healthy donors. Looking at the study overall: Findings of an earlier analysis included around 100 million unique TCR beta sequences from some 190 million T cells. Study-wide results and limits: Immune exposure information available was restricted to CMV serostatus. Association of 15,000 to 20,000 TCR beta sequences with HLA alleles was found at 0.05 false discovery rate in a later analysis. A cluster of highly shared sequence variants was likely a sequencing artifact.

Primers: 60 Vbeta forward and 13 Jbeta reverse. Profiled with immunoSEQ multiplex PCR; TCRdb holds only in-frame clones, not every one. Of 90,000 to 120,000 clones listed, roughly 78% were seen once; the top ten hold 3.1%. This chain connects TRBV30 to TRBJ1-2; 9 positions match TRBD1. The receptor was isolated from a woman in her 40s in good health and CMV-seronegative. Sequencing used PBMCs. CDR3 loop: CAWSTGTGYGYTF. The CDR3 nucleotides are TGTGCCTGGAGTACGGGGACAGGGTATGGCTACACCTTC.